A selection of T cell receptor beta chains follows, all from one sample in a study of blood T cell repertoires in COVID-19. Libraries were prepared by immunoSEQ multiplex PCR; TCRdb keeps only in-frame clonotypes and omits some of them. The repertoire has about 300,000 clones, approximately 88% of them found once; the top ten carry 5.5% to 7%. The sequencing sample was made of peripheral blood. These receptors all come from a woman in her twenties or thirties who had recovered from COVID-19. CDR3s include the opening cysteine and the closing phenylalanine or tryptophan. A D gene is named only where the DNA matches it firmly. Rows may omit the clone size; those that give it use once, few, many or a size class.

TRBV11-1	.	TRBJ2-3	.	CASSSRDRVGDTQYF	TGTGCCAGCAGCTCTCGGGATCGGGTGGGAGATACGCAGTATTTT
TRBV29-1	.	TRBJ1-1	.	CSAPGGGANTEAFF	TGCAGCGCCCCGGGCGGGGGGGCTAACACTGAAGCTTTCTTT
TRBV9	.	TRBJ2-5	.	CASSVGERETQYF	TGTGCCAGCAGCGTAGGCGAGAGGGAGACCCAGTACTTC
TRBV6-4	.	TRBJ1-1	.	CASSVGPGTEAFF	TGTGCCAGCAGTGTGGGGCCGGGCACTGAAGCTTTCTTT
TRBV5-1	TRBD2	TRBJ2-3	.	CASSPGTSGGSDTQYF	TGCGCCAGCAGCCCGGGGACTAGCGGGGGGTCAGATACGCAGTATTTT
TRBV7-9	TRBD1	TRBJ1-2	.	CASSLSPMRGRSYTF	TGTGCCAGCAGCTTATCTCCCATGAGGGGGCGTAGCTACACCTTC
TRBV28	TRBD1	TRBJ2-7	.	CASSRRTGGYTYEQYF	TGTGCCAGCAGTCGAAGGACAGGGGGATATACCTACGAGCAGTACTTC
TRBV9	TRBD1	TRBJ2-3	once	CASSDRGWPDTQYF	TGTGCCAGCAGCGACAGGGGGTGGCCAGATACGCAGTATTTT
TRBV6-6	TRBD1	TRBJ2-7	once	CASSHIRDRGYEQYF	TGTGCCAGCAGTCACATTAGGGACAGGGGGTACGAGCAGTACTTC
TRBV5-1	.	TRBJ2-5	.	CASSLVMGAGKTQYF	TGCGCCAGCAGCTTGGTTATGGGGGCCGGGAAGACCCAGTACTTC
TRBV11-2	.	TRBJ2-7	.	CASSLVQGGYEQYF	TGTGCCAGCAGCTTAGTCCAGGGAGGCTACGAGCAGTACTTC
TRBV5-1	TRBD1	TRBJ1-2	.	CASSPRQGTNYGYTF	TGCGCCAGCAGCCCCCGACAGGGAACTAACTATGGCTACACCTTC
TRBV5-4	.	TRBJ2-3	few	CASTTQGTDTQYF	TGTGCCAGCACCACCCAGGGCACAGATACGCAGTATTTT
TRBV7-2	.	TRBJ1-1	.	CASSLTDSEAFF	TGTGCCAGCAGCTTAACGGACTCTGAAGCTTTCTTT
TRBV25-1	.	TRBJ1-1	.	CASSDSTANTEAFF	TGTGCCAGCAGTGATTCGACAGCTAACACTGAAGCTTTCTTT
TRBV19	.	TRBJ1-4	.	CASSSQYRNEKLFF	TGTGCCAGTTCGTCACAGTACCGGAATGAAAAACTGTTTTTT
TRBV25-1	.	TRBJ1-2	once	CASTGTSGYTF	TGTGCCAGCACAGGAACGAGTGGCTACACCTTC
TRBV5-1	.	TRBJ2-3	.	CASSLAGLGGDTQYF	TGCGCCAGCAGCTTGGCAGGGTTAGGGGGAGATACGCAGTATTTT
TRBV14	.	TRBJ2-2	.	CASSPRGGRYRGAGELFF	TGTGCCAGCAGCCCCCGCGGGGGGCGATACAGGGGCGCCGGGGAGCTGTTTTTT
TRBV27	TRBD2	TRBJ2-3	.	CATPGLATDTQYF	TGTGCCACACCGGGACTAGCAACAGATACGCAGTATTTT
TRBV7-8	.	TRBJ1-2	.	CASSPRTGRGGYTF	TGTGCCAGCAGCCCCCGGACTGGACGTGGGGGCTACACCTTC
TRBV12-3/TRBV12-4	.	TRBJ1-5	.	CASRGGSNQPQHF	TGTGCCAGCAGGGGAGGGAGCAATCAGCCCCAGCATTTT
TRBV12-3/TRBV12-4	.	TRBJ1-5	.	CASSPLPDQPQHF	TGTGCCAGCAGTCCTCTGCCAGATCAGCCCCAGCATTTT
TRBV7-9	.	TRBJ2-7	.	CASSILVGGYYEQYF	TGTGCCAGCAGCATCTTAGTCGGAGGGTACTACGAGCAGTACTTC
TRBV19	TRBD1	TRBJ2-2	.	CASSTLGQGTTGELFF	TGTGCCAGTAGTACCCTAGGACAGGGGACCACCGGGGAGCTGTTTTTT
TRBV12-3/TRBV12-4	.	TRBJ1-4	.	CASSSSVNEKLFF	TGTGCCAGCAGTTCTAGTGTGAATGAAAAACTGTTTTTT
TRBV5-1	.	TRBJ1-4	.	CASSLGLGRDSGEKLFF	TGCGCCAGCAGCTTGGGTCTGGGGAGGGACTCTGGTGAAAAACTGTTTTTT
TRBV19	.	TRBJ1-2	.	CASSIDGAGAYGYTF	TGTGCCAGTAGTATAGATGGTGCAGGCGCCTATGGCTACACCTTC
TRBV21-1	.	TRBJ2-1	.	CANIFRDSGGNEQFF	TGTGCCAACATATTCCGGGACTCCGGAGGCAATGAGCAGTTCTTC
TRBV9	.	TRBJ1-1	.	CASSVTGENTEAFF	TGTGCCAGCAGCGTAACCGGAGAGAACACTGAAGCTTTCTTT
TRBV7-9	TRBD1	TRBJ1-6	.	CASDRDSSYNSPLHF	TGTGCCAGCGACCGGGACAGCTCCTATAATTCACCCCTCCACTTT
TRBV4-3	.	TRBJ1-2	.	CASSQEVTVRYGYTF	TGCGCCAGCAGCCAAGAGGTGACAGTTCGATATGGCTACACCTTC
TRBV6-2/TRBV6-3	TRBD2	TRBJ2-3	.	CASSPRGGLDTQYF	TGTGCCAGCAGTCCCCGGGGGGGGCTCGATACGCAGTATTTT
TRBV9	.	TRBJ2-3	.	CASSVGGGAEDTQYF	TGTGCCAGCAGCGTAGGTGGGGGGGCCGAAGATACGCAGTATTTT
TRBV24-1	TRBD1	TRBJ2-3	.	CATSQQGSGDTQYF	TGTGCCACCAGCCAACAGGGGAGTGGAGATACGCAGTATTTT
TRBV28	TRBD2	TRBJ2-7	.	CASSRAGPYEQYF	TGTGCCAGCAGTAGAGCGGGGCCCTACGAGCAGTACTTC
TRBV2	TRBD1	TRBJ1-1	.	CASSATRTGPREDTEAFF	TGTGCCAGCAGCGCCACTAGGACAGGGCCGAGGGAAGACACTGAAGCTTTCTTT
TRBV2	.	TRBJ1-1	.	CASSARQGGTEAFF	TGTGCCAGCAGTGCGCGGCAGGGCGGAACTGAAGCTTTCTTT
TRBV5-1	.	TRBJ2-1	.	CASSLNAGRTFNEQFF	TGCGCCAGCAGCTTGAACGCGGGACGGACATTTAATGAGCAGTTCTTC
TRBV12-3/TRBV12-4	TRBD2	TRBJ2-5	.	CASSVLAAETQYF	TGTGCCAGCAGTGTTCTAGCGGCGGAGACCCAGTACTTC
TRBV28	TRBD1	TRBJ1-4	once	CASRGTGTSNEKLFF	TGTGCCAGCAGGGGGACAGGGACTTCTAATGAAAAACTGTTTTTT
TRBV6-2/TRBV6-3	TRBD2	TRBJ2-7	.	CASSYRLAGDTPIYEQYF	TGTGCCAGCAGTTACCGTCTAGCGGGGGACACACCAATCTACGAGCAGTACTTC
TRBV6-2/TRBV6-3	TRBD1	TRBJ2-2	.	CASSYSRGIPNTGELFF	TGTGCCAGCAGTTACTCCAGGGGGATCCCGAACACCGGGGAGCTGTTTTTT
TRBV24-1	TRBD2	TRBJ2-3	.	CATTKGTGGHTDTQYF	TGTGCCACCACAAAAGGGACGGGGGGGCACACAGATACGCAGTATTTT
TRBV2	TRBD1	TRBJ1-5	.	CASSAVSGGGQPQHF	TGTGCCAGCAGCGCCGTCTCAGGGGGAGGTCAGCCCCAGCATTTT
TRBV12-3/TRBV12-4	.	TRBJ1-1	.	CASSLAPGGEAFF	TGTGCCAGCAGTTTAGCGCCAGGAGGTGAAGCTTTCTTT
TRBV5-1	.	TRBJ2-2	few	CASSEQDSSTGELFF	TGCGCCAGCAGCGAACAGGACAGTTCGACCGGGGAGCTGTTTTTT
TRBV7-9	.	TRBJ1-6	.	CASSLDRSNNSPLHF	TGTGCCAGCAGCTTAGACAGGAGCAATAATTCACCCCTCCACTTT
TRBV20-1	.	TRBJ1-2	.	CTGGGSYGYTF	TGCACCGGGGGGGGCAGCTATGGCTACACCTTC
TRBV4-3	TRBD2	TRBJ2-1	.	CASSQDFLAGGDNEQFF	TGCGCCAGCAGCCAAGACTTTCTAGCGGGAGGCGACAATGAGCAGTTCTTC
TRBV24-1	.	TRBJ1-2	.	CATSTGLNYGYTF	TGTGCCACCAGTACAGGTCTAAACTATGGCTACACCTTC